The 30 T cell receptor beta chains reported below all come from one sample, sequenced in a study of blood T cell repertoires in COVID-19. The repertoire was sequenced with immunoSEQ multiplex PCR; TCRdb's copy has only in-frame clones and lacks some. The table records some 140,000 clones, about 89% of them present only once. Sequencing was performed on peripheral blood. These TCRs come from a man over 45 with active or convalescent COVID-19.

This clone is a singleton in its sample. CDR3 in DNA: TGTGCCAGTAGTAACGCGGCCGGGACAGGGGCCCGTAATGAAAAACTGTTTTTT. Residues: CASSNAAGTGARNEKLFF. V is TRBV19 and J is TRBJ1-4; 10 nucleotides align to TRBD1. V trimming: 4 bases; J trimming: 4 bases; junction bases outside the gene matches: 12. CDR3 length: 18 residues. Germline lookup yields CDR1 LNHDA and CDR2 SQIVND (reference sequence).

The chain uses TRBV12-3 or TRBV12-4 and TRBJ2-7, with D possibly being TRBD1 (6 bases). The CDR3 covers 13 residues. The germline V and J ends were trimmed by 5 bases and 7 bases, with 15 bases remaining between them. The CDR3 region is CASSGGGISEQYF. In DNA, the CDR3 is TGTGCCAGCAGTGGGGGCGGTATATCAGAGCAGTACTTC.

This clone was picked up one time. This chain links TRBV14 with TRBJ2-5; 9 nucleotides line up with TRBD2. The junction had 8 bases not matched to a gene; V was cut back by 2 bases and J by 7 bases. Germline assignment: CDR1 SGHDN and CDR2 FVKESK. The CDR3 covers 15 residues. Here the CDR3 DNA reads TGTGCCAGCAGCCAACGGGCCGCGCGGGGGGGGACCCAGTACTTC. Translation gives CASSQRAARGGTQYF.

V gene TRBV7-9 combines with J gene TRBJ1-2; TRBD1 is a possible D gene (6 bases). This CDR3 comprises 16 residues. The ends were cut back, 5 bases at V and 2 bases at J, with 18 bases in the middle. Germline CDR1 SEHNR, CDR2 FQNEAQ (reference sequence). CDR3 amino acids: CASSIRRTVGNYGYTF. CDR3 DNA sequence: TGTGCCAGCAGCATCCGACGGACAGTGGGGAACTATGGCTACACCTTC.

This chain connects TRBV3-1 (or the pseudogene TRBV3-2) to TRBJ2-3, with D maybe TRBD1 (6 bases). Germline CDR1 is LGHDT and CDR2 is YNNKEL (reference sequence). The V gene lost 1 base and the J gene lost 2 bases, with 13 bases spanning the gap. The length of the CDR3 is 16 residues. Written as DNA, the CDR3 is TGTGCCAGCAGCCAAGCAAGAGGGGGACCCACAGATACGCAGTATTTT. The encoded protein is CASSQARGGPTDTQYF.

This rearrangement joins TRBV9 to TRBJ2-7, with a possible D match to TRBD1 (5 bases). Trimming removed 4 bases from V and 3 bases from J, with 11 bases in between. Germline assignment: CDR1 SGDLS and CDR2 YYNGEE. The CDR3 runs 13 residues. The CDR3 region is CASSPPDSYEQYF. The CDR3 coding sequence is TGTGCCAGCAGCCCCCCCGACAGCTACGAGCAGTACTTC.

The V call is TRBV27, the J call TRBJ2-7; 10 bases fit TRBD2. J lost 3 bases, V lost 2 bases, and 4 bases had no gene match. The germline V gene encodes CDR1 MNHEY and CDR2 SMNVEV (reference sequence). The CDR3 extends over 15 amino acids. The CDR3 sequence: CASSLKASGSYEQYF. The CDR3 coding sequence is TGTGCCAGCAGTTTAAAAGCTAGCGGGAGCTACGAGCAGTACTTC.

This clone was counted only a few times. The chain combines TRBV6-2 or TRBV6-3 with TRBJ2-7, with a tentative D call TRBD1 (6 bases). The germline V and J ends were trimmed by 2 bases and 0 bases, with 14 bases remaining between them. CDR1 and CDR2 (germline): MNHEY, SVGEGT. The CDR3 is 16 residues long. The chain's CDR3 is CASSYGDILPSYEQYF. The CDR3 coding sequence is TGTGCCAGCAGTTACGGGGACATTCTACCCTCCTACGAGCAGTACTTC.

This CDR3 is CASGLGQGHEKLFF. For the CDR3, the DNA is TGTGCTAGTGGTTTGGGACAGGGGCACGAAAAACTGTTTTTT. V and J are TRBV12-5 and TRBJ1-4, with TRBD1 identical over 8 bases. J lost 8 bases, V lost 1 base, and 3 bases had no gene match. This CDR3 is built from 14 residues. Germline V gene data show CDR1 as LGHNT and CDR2 as FRNRAP.

This clone came up a few times. The genes are TRBV3-1 (or the pseudogene TRBV3-2) and TRBJ2-7; D gene uncertain. The germline V gene has CDR1 LGHDT and CDR2 YNNKEL (reference sequence). V lost 4 bases and J lost 4, with 23 bases in between. The CDR3 runs 17 residues. CDR3 amino acids: CASSPHQSSPNGYEQYF. In nucleotides, the CDR3 is TGTGCCAGCAGCCCCCACCAAAGTAGTCCTAATGGTTACGAGCAGTACTTC.

This clone occurred a few times. J is TRBJ2-6 and V is TRBV7-2; 9 nucleotides line up with TRBD1. The CDR3 is 18 residues long. Germline CDR1 is SGHTA and CDR2 is FQGNSA. V lost 0 bases, J lost 1 base, and 4 bases stayed unmatched. The CDR3 loop is CASSLAGQGSSGANVLTF. CDR3 sequence (DNA): TGTGCCAGCAGCTTAGCGGGACAGGGATCTTCTGGGGCCAACGTCCTGACTTTC. The variable domain in full, with the rest retrieved from reference TRBV7-2 and TRBJ2-6, is GAGVSQSPSNKVTEKGKDVELRCDPISGHTALYWYRQSLGQGLEFLIYFQGNSAPDKSGLPSDRFSAERTGGSVSTLTIQRTQQEDSAVYLCASSLAGQGSSGANVLTFGAGSRLTVL.

This chain uses TRBV18 with TRBJ2-2; D remains ambiguous. V lost 1 base, J lost 2 bases, and 5 bases lay in between. This CDR3 comprises 14 residues. CDR1 and CDR2 from the germline V gene are KGHSH and LQKENI. This chain's CDR3 is CASSPQTNTGELFF. CDR3 DNA: TGTGCCAGCTCACCACAGACTAACACCGGGGAGCTGTTTTTT.

The genes are TRBV5-1 and TRBJ1-1; D perhaps matches TRBD1 (5 bases). The V gene lost 1 base and the J gene lost 0 bases, with 13 bases spanning the gap. Germline values: CDR1 SGHRS, CDR2 YFSETQ. This CDR3 region has 16 residues. DNA of the CDR3: TGCGCCAGCAGCTTGTTGGCAGGGCAGGTGAACACTGAAGCTTTCTTT. This sequence encodes CASSLLAGQVNTEAFF. The full variable domain, with the rest looked up from reference TRBV5-1 and TRBJ1-1, is KAGVTQTPRYLIKTRGQQVTLSCSPISGHRSVSWYQQTPGQGLQFLFEYFSETQRNKGNFPGRFSGRQFSNSRSEMNVSTLELGDSALYLCASSLLAGQVNTEAFFGQGTRLTVV.

This CDR3 is CASSQDQYEQYF. CDR3 bases: TGTGCCAGCAGCCAAGACCAATACGAGCAGTACTTC. The genes are TRBV3-1 (or the pseudogene TRBV3-2) and TRBJ2-7; D gene ambiguous. Germline CDR1 and CDR2: LGHDT and YNNKEL (reference sequence). The CDR3 loop spans 12 amino acids. Trimming removed 0 bases at V and 4 bases at J, with 4 bases between.

The gene calls are TRBV6-4 and TRBJ1-5; TRBD1 matches 8 bases. The V gene end was trimmed by 6 bases and the J gene end by 5 bases; junction bases not matched to a gene: 9. The CDR3 has 15 residues. Germline V gene sequence: CDR1 MRHNA, CDR2 SNTAGT. CDR3 sequence (DNA): TGTGCCAGCAGGAGGAATCCAGGGGGCGATCAGCCCCAGCATTTT. Amino acids: CASRRNPGGDQPQHF.

The chain carries TRBV19 and TRBJ2-7; 9 positions match TRBD1. Germline CDR1 is LNHDA and CDR2 is SQIVND (reference sequence). CDR3 length: 14 amino acids. Trimming removed 4 bases from V and 5 bases from J; junction bases left unmatched: 6. The CDR3 sequence: CASSTRQGGHEQYF. CDR3 nucleotide sequence: TGTGCCAGTAGTACCAGACAGGGGGGCCACGAGCAGTACTTC.

Only a few counts were recorded for this clone. The rearrangement joins TRBV19 to TRBJ1-3; TRBD1 agrees at 7 bases. The V gene's germline CDR1 is LNHDA and CDR2 SQIVND (reference sequence). The V segment lost 6 bases and the J segment 0 bases; nucleotides outside the gene matches: 5. This CDR3 has 15 amino acids. CDR3 in DNA: TGTGCCAGTAGGCTACAGGGGAACTCTGGAAACACCATATATTTT. Its translation: CASRLQGNSGNTIYF.

The chain couples TRBV19 to TRBJ2-1; TRBD1 might be the D (6 bases). The CDR3 has 17 amino acids. In germline, CDR1 is LNHDA, CDR2 SQIVND (reference sequence). The V and J ends lost 6 bases and 0 bases respectively, with 18 bases between them. For the CDR3, the DNA is TGTGCCAGTAGCTTCCCCCAAAGGGGGAGCTCCTACAATGAGCAGTTCTTC. Protein: CASSFPQRGSSYNEQFF.

The chain joins TRBV7-9 to TRBJ1-5; D might be TRBD1 (5 bases). This CDR3 has 14 amino acids. The V gene's germline CDR1 is SEHNR and CDR2 FQNEAQ (reference sequence). The V and J ends lost 4 bases and 1 base respectively, with 8 bases between them. The DNA of the CDR3 is TGTGCCAGCAGCTCGGGGGGGAGCAATCAGCCCCAGCATTTT. It is translated as CASSSGGSNQPQHF.

This chain uses TRBV4-1 with TRBJ2-1, with a possible D match to TRBD2 (6 bases). Trimming took off 3 bases at V and 0 bases at J, with 12 bases between the two ends. This CDR3 has 16 amino acids. Looked up from germline, CDR1 is MGHRA and CDR2 is YSYEKL. In DNA, the CDR3 is TGCGCCAGCAGCCATTTAGCGGCTAGCTCCTACAATGAGCAGTTCTTC. Its translation: CASSHLAASSYNEQFF.

The chain joins TRBV5-1 to TRBJ1-1; the D is unclear. Per germline, CDR1 SGHRS and CDR2 YFSETQ. This CDR3 is 15 amino acids long. V gave up 0 bases and J gave up 6 bases, with 15 bases separating them. The chain's CDR3 is CASSLANGGFAEAFF. The CDR3 DNA reads TGCGCCAGCAGCTTGGCCAATGGAGGGTTCGCTGAAGCTTTCTTT.

Here the CDR3 DNA reads TGTGCCAGCAGGACAGGACAGATCTCCTACGAGCAGTACTTC. It yields the protein CASRTGQISYEQYF. The rearrangement uses TRBV2 and TRBJ2-7, with D tentatively TRBD1 (6 bases). The CDR3 is made up of 14 amino acids. V was cut by 6 bases and J by 0 bases, with 12 bases left in between. Germline V gene sequence: CDR1 SNHLY, CDR2 FYNNEI.

The chain employs TRBV4-1 and TRBJ2-1; possible D gene TRBD1, 6 bases. This CDR3 is built from 18 residues. The germline CDR1 and CDR2 sequences are MGHRA and YSYEKL. Deletions cut 1 base from V and 0 bases from J, with 16 bases between. CDR3 amino acids: CASSQGTGTPGSYNEQFF. The CDR3, as DNA: TGCGCCAGCAGCCAAGGGACCGGGACACCAGGCTCCTACAATGAGCAGTTCTTC.

This rearrangement joins TRBV25-1 to TRBJ2-5; D is unresolved. V lost 5 bases to trimming and J lost 5 bases, with 9 bases between them. The length of the CDR3 is 12 residues. Germline lookup yields CDR1 MGHDK and CDR2 SYGVNS. CDR3 amino acids: CASSKRRETQYF. The DNA for the CDR3 is TGTGCCAGCAGTAAACGCAGGGAGACCCAGTACTTC.

J is TRBJ1-6 and V is TRBV28; weak D call: TRBD1 (5 bases). Looked up from germline, CDR1 is MDHEN and CDR2 is SYDVKM. The CDR3 is 13 amino acids. V was cut by 10 bases and J by 8 bases, with 15 bases left in between. The CDR3 coding sequence is TGTGCCACCCGAGCGGGGGTTCATTCACCCCTCCACTTT. It codes for CATRAGVHSPLHF.

DNA for the CDR3: TGTGCCACCAGCAGCATAACAGAGGGTAGAGAGACCCAGTACTTC. Amino acid sequence: CATSSITEGRETQYF. The chain combines TRBV15 with TRBJ2-5, with D maybe TRBD2 (5 bases). Germline V CDR1 and CDR2: LNHNV, YYDKDF (reference sequence). The V gene lost 3 bases and the J gene lost 4 bases, with 15 bases spanning the gap. CDR3 size: 15 residues.

The J gene is TRBJ2-1, the V gene TRBV19, with 16 bases lining up with TRBD2. The V gene end was trimmed by 3 bases and the J gene end by 7 bases; junction bases not matched to a gene: 9. The CDR3 is 18 residues long. CDR1 is LNHDA and CDR2 is SQIVND in the germline V gene (reference sequence). The CDR3 protein is CASSIPGLAGGSRNEQFF. The CDR3 DNA sequence: TGTGCCAGTAGTATTCCGGGACTAGCGGGAGGGTCGCGGAATGAGCAGTTCTTC.

V gene TRBV6-6 combines with J gene TRBJ2-3; 9 bases line up with TRBD1. CDR1 and CDR2 (germline): MNHNY, SVGAGI (reference sequence). The CDR3 is made up of 15 amino acids. V was pared by 7 bases and J by 5 bases, with 10 bases of the junction left unmatched. As DNA, the CDR3 is TGTGCCAGCAAACTGGGGGGACAGGGACAAGATACGCAGTATTTT. Its protein product is CASKLGGQGQDTQYF.

This sequence joins TRBV7-6 and TRBJ2-7; 9 bases line up with TRBD2. Germline V gene sequence: CDR1 SGHVS, CDR2 FNYEAQ. The CDR3 runs to 14 residues. V gave up 5 bases and J gave up 6 bases; unmatched junction bases: 8. This CDR3 is CASSRSGSSGEQYF. The DNA of the CDR3 is TGTGCCAGCAGCCGTAGCGGGAGCAGTGGCGAGCAGTACTTC.

The genes are TRBV10-3 and TRBJ2-6; possibly TRBD2 for D (6 bases). CDR3 size: 16 residues. The V and J ends lost 8 bases and 1 base respectively, with 15 bases between them. Germline V CDR1 and CDR2: ENHRY, SYGVKD. The CDR3 DNA reads as TGTGCCATCTCGGGGGTAAGGCCTTCTGGGGCCAACGTCCTGACTTTC. It specifies CAISGVRPSGANVLTF.